These T cell receptor beta chains were read from a single sample in a study of T cells in narcolepsy. The data were produced by immunoSEQ multiplex PCR, yet TCRdb's version contains in-frame clones alone and is incomplete. This table holds about 32,000 clones, approximately 79% found once. The sequencing sample was made of memory (CD45RA-) CD4+ T cells from blood. Receptor source: a human donor in good health. The CDR3 runs from the conserved cysteine through the conserved F or W. Fields, in order: D gene, J gene, clone size, V gene, CDR3 protein, CDR3 DNA. D genes are given only for firm matches. A clone size is listed for some rows: how often the clone was seen (once, few, many), or a class if it is expanded.

-,TRBJ2-3,-,TRBV23-1,CASTWVWFTDTQYF,TGCGCCAGCACCTGGGTCTGGTTCACAGATACGCAGTATTTT
-,TRBJ1-1,-,TRBV6-5,CASATGTKNTEAFF,TGTGCCAGCGCTACCGGGACAAAGAACACTGAAGCTTTCTTT
-,TRBJ2-1,-,TRBV5-1,CASSLPLSSYNEQFF,TGCGCCAGCAGCTTGCCCTTGAGCTCCTACAATGAGCAGTTCTTC
TRBD2,TRBJ2-1,medium-sized,TRBV7-9,CASSLGISSGRSNEQFF,TGTGCCAGCAGCTTAGGGATTTCTAGCGGGAGAAGTAATGAGCAGTTCTTC
TRBD2,TRBJ2-7,-,TRBV7-2,CASSRSGLSIIYEQYF,TGTGCCAGCAGCCGTAGCGGGCTATCAATAATCTACGAGCAGTACTTC
-,TRBJ2-1,-,TRBV7-2,CASSFEYRKQFF,TGTGCCAGCAGCTTTGAGTATCGAAAGCAGTTCTTC
-,TRBJ1-1,-,TRBV5-1,CASSSRRNTEAFF,TGCGCCAGCAGCTCTCGCCGGAACACTGAAGCTTTCTTT
-,TRBJ1-1,few,TRBV27,CASSPFWSDTEAFF,TGTGCCAGCAGCCCCTTTTGGTCCGACACTGAAGCTTTCTTT
-,TRBJ1-2,-,TRBV21-1,CASNKRYYGYTF,TGTGCCAGCAATAAGCGATACTATGGCTACACCTTC
-,TRBJ2-1,-,TRBV6-1,CASSRRGQLAREQFF,TGTGCCAGCAGTAGGAGAGGACAGCTCGCGAGGGAGCAGTTCTTC
TRBD1,TRBJ2-7,-,TRBV11-2,CASRGDSYEQYF,TGTGCCAGCAGGGGGGACAGTTACGAGCAGTACTTC
-,TRBJ2-7,-,TRBV5-8,CASSLDGGPSPYEQYF,TGTGCCAGCAGCTTGGACGGAGGACCATCTCCCTACGAGCAGTACTTC
TRBD1,TRBJ2-2,-,TRBV11-3,CASSFGTGNTGELFF,TGTGCCAGCAGCTTCGGGACAGGGAACACCGGGGAGCTGTTTTTT
-,TRBJ2-1,few,TRBV30,CAWTGVNEQFF,TGTGCCTGGACAGGGGTGAATGAGCAGTTCTTC
-,TRBJ1-3,-,TRBV6-5,CASSYSRSGTGNTIYF,TGTGCCAGCAGTTACTCGAGATCGGGAACTGGAAACACCATATATTTT
-,TRBJ1-6,-,TRBV6-5,CASSYRQGNSPLHF,TGTGCCAGCAGTTACCGGCAGGGTAATTCACCCCTCCACTTT
-,TRBJ2-7,-,TRBV30,CAWSVQNGPYEQYF,TGTGCCTGGAGTGTACAGAATGGCCCCTACGAGCAGTACTTC
TRBD1,TRBJ1-2,-,TRBV4-1,CASSPLDFIGTGSYGYTF,TGCGCCAGCAGCCCTCTAGACTTCATCGGGACAGGGTCCTATGGCTACACCTTC
-,TRBJ2-7,-,TRBV11-2,CASSLGGTGYEQYF,TGTGCCAGCAGCTTAGGAGGGACGGGGTACGAGCAGTACTTC
TRBD1,TRBJ1-2,-,TRBV7-2,CASSSDRANYGYTF,TGTGCCAGCAGCTCGGACAGGGCTAACTATGGCTACACCTTC
-,TRBJ1-2,-,TRBV5-1,CASRRTDNDYGYTF,TGCGCCAGCAGGAGGACAGACAATGACTATGGCTACACCTTC
TRBD2,TRBJ2-3,-,TRBV28,CASSLPLAGADTQYF,TGTGCCAGCAGTTTACCGCTAGCGGGAGCAGATACGCAGTATTTT
-,TRBJ2-3,-,TRBV18,CASSENVDTQYF,TGTGCCAGCTCTGAGAATGTAGATACGCAGTATTTT
TRBD2,TRBJ2-1,-,TRBV7-9,CASSSSAPGTSGIEFF,TGTGCCAGCAGCTCGTCTGCCCCCGGGACTAGCGGGATTGAGTTCTTC
TRBD1,TRBJ2-3,few,TRBV6-1,CAAGTESTDTQYF,TGTGCCGCCGGGACAGAGAGTACAGATACGCAGTATTTT
-,TRBJ1-5,-,TRBV25-1,CASSESAGHSNQPQHF,TGTGCCAGCAGTGAATCGGCAGGCCATAGCAATCAGCCCCAGCATTTT
-,TRBJ2-1,few,TRBV18,CASSTLQSRDEQFF,TGTGCCAGCTCAACCTTGCAATCTAGAGATGAGCAGTTCTTC
-,TRBJ2-7,-,TRBV19,CASSNRPNSYEQYF,TGTGCCAGTAGTAACCGACCGAACTCCTACGAGCAGTACTTC
TRBD1,TRBJ1-1,-,TRBV19,CASSRGGADTEAFF,TGTGCCAGTAGCAGAGGGGGCGCGGACACTGAAGCTTTCTTT
-,TRBJ1-4,-,TRBV15,CATSSWSGDEKLFF,TGTGCCACCAGCTCGTGGTCGGGGGATGAAAAACTGTTTTTT
-,TRBJ2-5,once,TRBV5-1,CASSLGSQVEETQYF,TGCGCCAGCAGCTTGGGTTCGCAGGTGGAAGAGACCCAGTACTTC